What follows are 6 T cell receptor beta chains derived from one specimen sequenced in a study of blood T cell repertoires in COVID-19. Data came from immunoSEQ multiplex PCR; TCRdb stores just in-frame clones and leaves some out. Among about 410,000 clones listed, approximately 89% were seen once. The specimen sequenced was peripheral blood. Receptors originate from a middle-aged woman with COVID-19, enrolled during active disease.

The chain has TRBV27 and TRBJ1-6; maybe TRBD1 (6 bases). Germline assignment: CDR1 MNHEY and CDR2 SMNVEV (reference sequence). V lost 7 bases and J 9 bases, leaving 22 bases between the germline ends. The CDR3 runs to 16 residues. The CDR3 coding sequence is TGTGCCAGCACCTCTATCCGGGGGGCTAAGGGTTCACCCCTCCACTTT. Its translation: CASTSIRGAKGSPLHF.

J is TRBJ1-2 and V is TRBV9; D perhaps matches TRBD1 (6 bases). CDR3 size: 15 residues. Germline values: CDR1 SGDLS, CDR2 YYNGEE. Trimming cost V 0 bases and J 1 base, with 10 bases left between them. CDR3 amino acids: CASSVATGLNYGYTF. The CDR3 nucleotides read TGTGCCAGCAGCGTAGCTACAGGGCTTAACTATGGCTACACCTTC.

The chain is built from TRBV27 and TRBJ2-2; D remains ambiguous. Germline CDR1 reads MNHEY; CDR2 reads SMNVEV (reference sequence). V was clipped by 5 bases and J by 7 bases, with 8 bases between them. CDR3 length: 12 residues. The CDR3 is CASSPVLGELFF. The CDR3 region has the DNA TGTGCCAGCAGTCCCGTCCTCGGGGAGCTGTTTTTT.

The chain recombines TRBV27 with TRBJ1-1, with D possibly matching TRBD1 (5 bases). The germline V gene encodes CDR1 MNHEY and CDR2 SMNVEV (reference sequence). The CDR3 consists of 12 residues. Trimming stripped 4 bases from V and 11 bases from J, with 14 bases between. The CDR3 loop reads CASSSGGERAFF. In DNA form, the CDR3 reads TGTGCCAGCAGTTCGGGGGGGGAACGGGCTTTCTTT.

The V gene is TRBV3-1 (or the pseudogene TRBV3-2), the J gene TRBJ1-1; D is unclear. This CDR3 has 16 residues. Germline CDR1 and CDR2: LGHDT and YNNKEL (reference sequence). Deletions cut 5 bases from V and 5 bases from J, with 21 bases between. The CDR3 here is CASSLIDRGPGTEAFF. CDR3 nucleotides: TGTGCCAGCAGCTTAATCGATCGTGGTCCGGGAACTGAAGCTTTCTTT.

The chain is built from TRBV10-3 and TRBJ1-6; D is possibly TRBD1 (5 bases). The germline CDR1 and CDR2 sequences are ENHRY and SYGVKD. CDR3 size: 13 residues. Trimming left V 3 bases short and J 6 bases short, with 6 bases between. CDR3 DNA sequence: TGTGCCATCAGTGACAGGGTTAATTCACCCCTCCACTTT. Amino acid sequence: CAISDRVNSPLHF.